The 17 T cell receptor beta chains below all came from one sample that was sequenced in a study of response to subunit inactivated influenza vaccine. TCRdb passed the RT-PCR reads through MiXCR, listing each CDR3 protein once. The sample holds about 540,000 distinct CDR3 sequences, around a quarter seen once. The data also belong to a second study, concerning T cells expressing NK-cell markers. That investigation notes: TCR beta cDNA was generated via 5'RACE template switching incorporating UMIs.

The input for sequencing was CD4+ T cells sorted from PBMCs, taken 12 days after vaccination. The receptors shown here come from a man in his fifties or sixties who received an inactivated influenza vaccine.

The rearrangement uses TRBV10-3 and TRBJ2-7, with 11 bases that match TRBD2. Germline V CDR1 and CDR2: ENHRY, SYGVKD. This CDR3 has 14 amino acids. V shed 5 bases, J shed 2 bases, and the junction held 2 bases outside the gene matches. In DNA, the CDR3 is TGTGCCATCAGTTTAGCGGGGGGGGCCTACGAGCAGTACTTC. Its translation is CAISLAGGAYEQYF.

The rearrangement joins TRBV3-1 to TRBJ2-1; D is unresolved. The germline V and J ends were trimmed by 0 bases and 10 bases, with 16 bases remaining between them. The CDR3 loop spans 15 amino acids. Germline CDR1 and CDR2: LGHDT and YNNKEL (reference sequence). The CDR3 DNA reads TGTGCCAGCAGCCAAGATCTCAGTAAGTCGAGAGAGCAGTTCTTC. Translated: CASSQDLSKSREQFF.

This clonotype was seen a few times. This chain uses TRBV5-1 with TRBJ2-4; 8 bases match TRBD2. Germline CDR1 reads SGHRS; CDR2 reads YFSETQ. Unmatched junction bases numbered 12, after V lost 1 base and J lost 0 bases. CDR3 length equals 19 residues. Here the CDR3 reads CASSLYFGAGAIAKNIQYF. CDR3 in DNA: TGCGCCAGCAGCTTGTATTTTGGAGCGGGGGCAATAGCCAAAAACATTCAGTACTTC.

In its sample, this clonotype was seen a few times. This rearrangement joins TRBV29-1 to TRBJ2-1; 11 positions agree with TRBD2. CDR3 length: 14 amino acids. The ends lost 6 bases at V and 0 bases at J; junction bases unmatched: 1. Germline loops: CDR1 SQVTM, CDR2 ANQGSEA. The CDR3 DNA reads TGCAGCGTAACTAGCGGGAGCTCCTACAATGAGCAGTTCTTC. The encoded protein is CSVTSGSSYNEQFF.

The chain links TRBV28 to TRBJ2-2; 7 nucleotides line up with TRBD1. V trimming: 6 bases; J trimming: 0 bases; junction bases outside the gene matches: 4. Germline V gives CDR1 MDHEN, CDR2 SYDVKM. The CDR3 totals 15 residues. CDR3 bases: TGTGCCAGCAGGCTGGGACAGTCGAACACCGGGGAGCTGTTTTTT. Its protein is CASRLGQSNTGELFF.

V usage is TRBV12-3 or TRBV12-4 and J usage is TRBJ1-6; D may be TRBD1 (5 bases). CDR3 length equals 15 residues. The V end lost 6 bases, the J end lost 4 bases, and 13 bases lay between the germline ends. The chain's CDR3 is CASSFGGRYNSPLHF. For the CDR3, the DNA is TGTGCCAGCAGCTTCGGGGGGAGATATAATTCACCCCTCCACTTT.

The CDR3 is CASSHQSGGTEAFF. CDR3 in DNA: TGTGCCAGCAGTCACCAATCAGGGGGCACTGAAGCTTTCTTT. V and J are TRBV6-5 and TRBJ1-1; 7 nucleotides match TRBD1. CDR3 length equals 14 residues. Germline assignment: CDR1 MNHEY and CDR2 SVGAGI. Trimming removed 5 bases from V and 4 bases from J; junction bases left unmatched: 7.

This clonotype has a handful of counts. The CDR3 region has the DNA TGTGCCAGCAGCCAGGCTCGCGTCACCGGGGAGCTGTTTTTT. Translated, it gives CASSQARVTGELFF. V usage is TRBV14 and J usage is TRBJ2-2, with unresolved D. The ends were cut back, 3 bases at V and 4 bases at J, with 9 bases in the middle. The CDR3 spans 14 residues. From germline, CDR1 is SGHDN and CDR2 FVKESK.

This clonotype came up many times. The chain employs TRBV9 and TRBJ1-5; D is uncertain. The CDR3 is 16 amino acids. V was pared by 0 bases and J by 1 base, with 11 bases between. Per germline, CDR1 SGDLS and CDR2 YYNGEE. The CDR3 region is CASSVGPGGSNQPQHF. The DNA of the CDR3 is TGTGCCAGCAGCGTAGGGCCGGGTGGGAGCAATCAGCCCCAGCATTTT.

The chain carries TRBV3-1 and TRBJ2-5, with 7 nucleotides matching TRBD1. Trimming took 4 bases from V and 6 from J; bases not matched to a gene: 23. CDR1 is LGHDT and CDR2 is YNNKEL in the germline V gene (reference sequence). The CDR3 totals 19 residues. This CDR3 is CASSPRTGAPGTIQKTQYF. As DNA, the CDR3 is TGTGCCAGCAGCCCACGGACAGGAGCCCCCGGGACCATCCAGAAGACCCAGTACTTC.

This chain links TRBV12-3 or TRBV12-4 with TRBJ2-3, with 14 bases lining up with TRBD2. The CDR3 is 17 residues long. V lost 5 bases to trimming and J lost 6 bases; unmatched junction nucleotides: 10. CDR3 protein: CASSLPGLAGVGDTQYF. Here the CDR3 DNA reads TGTGCCAGCAGTCTACCGGGACTAGCGGGGGTTGGGGATACGCAGTATTTT.

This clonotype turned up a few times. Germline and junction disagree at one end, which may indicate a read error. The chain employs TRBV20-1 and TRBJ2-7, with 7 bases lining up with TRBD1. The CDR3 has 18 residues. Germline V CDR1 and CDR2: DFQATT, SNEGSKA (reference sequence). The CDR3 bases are TGCAGTGCTAGAGACACTCCGGGACAGATACTATTTACCCATTCGCCGCCTTTC. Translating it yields CSARDTPGQILFTHSPPF.

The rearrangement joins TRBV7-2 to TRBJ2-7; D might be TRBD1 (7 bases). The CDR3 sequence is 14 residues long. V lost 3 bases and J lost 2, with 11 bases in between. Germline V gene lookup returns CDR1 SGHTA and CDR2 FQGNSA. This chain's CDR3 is CASSFQGGPYEQYF. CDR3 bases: TGTGCCAGCAGCTTCCAGGGGGGCCCCTACGAGCAGTACTTC.

CDR3 amino acids: CASSETGRGYGYTF. The CDR3 DNA is TGTGCCAGCAGTGAGACAGGAAGGGGTTATGGCTACACCTTC. The rearrangement joins TRBV12-3 or TRBV12-4 to TRBJ1-2, with a weak D call TRBD1 (6 bases). This CDR3 contains 14 residues. V was clipped by 5 bases and J by 5 bases, with 15 bases between them.

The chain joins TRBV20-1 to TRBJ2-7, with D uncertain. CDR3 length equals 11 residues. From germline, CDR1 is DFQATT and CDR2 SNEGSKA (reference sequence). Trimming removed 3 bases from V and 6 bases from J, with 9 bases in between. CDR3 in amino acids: CSASLGIEQYF. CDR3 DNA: TGCAGTGCTAGTTTGGGAATCGAGCAGTACTTC.

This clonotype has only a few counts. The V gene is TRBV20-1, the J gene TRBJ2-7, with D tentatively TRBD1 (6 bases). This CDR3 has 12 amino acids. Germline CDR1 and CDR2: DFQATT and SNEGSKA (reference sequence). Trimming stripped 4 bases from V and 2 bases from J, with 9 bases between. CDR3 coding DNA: TGCAGTGCTAACAGGGTACCCTACGAGCAGTACTTC. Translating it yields CSANRVPYEQYF.

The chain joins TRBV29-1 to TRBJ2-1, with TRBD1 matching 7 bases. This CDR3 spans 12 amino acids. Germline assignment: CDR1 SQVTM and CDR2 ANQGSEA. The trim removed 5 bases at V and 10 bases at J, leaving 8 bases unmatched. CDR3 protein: CSVLLTGDEQFF. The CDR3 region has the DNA TGCAGCGTTTTACTAACAGGGGACGAGCAGTTCTTC.